This TCR beta chain was sequenced during a study of T cell responses to AZD1222 COVID-19 vaccine. Study findings and constraints: Among spike-specific TCRs, nearly half reportedly target unmutated variant regions. The study found Spike-specific TCR breadth and depth rose after two AZD1222 doses. No repertoire was sampled before or during the peak T cell response, only after it.

Notes on this clone: Its antigen is as yet unknown.

Repertoires were generated with immunoSEQ multiplex PCR, while TCRdb's copy carries only in-frame clones and drops some. The data hold under 300,000 clones, with 93% observed a single time. This clonotype was obtained from an adult in good health. The sequencing used peripheral blood, collected on day 0 of AZD1222 vaccination.

The CDR3 region is CASTVAGNTGELFF. Written as DNA, the CDR3 is TGTGCCAGCACGGTGGCGGGAAACACCGGGGAGCTGTTTTTT. The chain carries TRBV9 and TRBJ2-2; weak D call: TRBD2 (6 bases). The CDR3 covers 14 residues. The V gene lost 6 bases and the J gene lost 2 bases, with 11 bases spanning the gap. Germline lookup yields CDR1 SGDLS and CDR2 YYNGEE.